Below, 2 T cell receptor beta chains from the same sample are listed, as sequenced in a study of cytotoxic CD8 clonotypes in ibrutinib-treated CLL. Data came from immunoSEQ multiplex PCR; TCRdb stores just in-frame clones and leaves some out. The table records 35,000 to 40,000 clones, 71% of them present only once. The specimen comprised PBMCs, sampled at disease progression, from a patient treated with ibrutinib. The receptors were sampled from a human donor with chronic lymphocytic leukemia.

In this sample, this clone turned up once. The chain is built from TRBV6-5 and TRBJ1-1, with 9 bases identical to TRBD1. CDR1 MNHEY and CDR2 SVGAGI come from the germline V gene. V lost 2 bases, J lost 4 bases, and 5 bases stayed unmatched. The CDR3 has 15 residues. The CDR3 DNA sequence: TGTGCCAGCAGTTACGCCACGACAGGGGGCACTGAAGCTTTCTTT. This encodes CASSYATTGGTEAFF.

This clone has only a few counts. Other DNA sequences in this specimen translate into the identical CDR3. The rearrangement uses TRBV19 and TRBJ2-1, with 11 bases that match TRBD2. The CDR3 extends over 13 amino acids. Germline CDR1 is LNHDA and CDR2 is SQIVND (reference sequence). With 2 bases clipped from V and 10 bases from J, the junction kept 1 base outside the gene matches. The DNA for the CDR3 is TGTGCCAGTAGTATAAGGACTAGCGGGGAGCAGTTCTTC. Its translation is CASSIRTSGEQFF.